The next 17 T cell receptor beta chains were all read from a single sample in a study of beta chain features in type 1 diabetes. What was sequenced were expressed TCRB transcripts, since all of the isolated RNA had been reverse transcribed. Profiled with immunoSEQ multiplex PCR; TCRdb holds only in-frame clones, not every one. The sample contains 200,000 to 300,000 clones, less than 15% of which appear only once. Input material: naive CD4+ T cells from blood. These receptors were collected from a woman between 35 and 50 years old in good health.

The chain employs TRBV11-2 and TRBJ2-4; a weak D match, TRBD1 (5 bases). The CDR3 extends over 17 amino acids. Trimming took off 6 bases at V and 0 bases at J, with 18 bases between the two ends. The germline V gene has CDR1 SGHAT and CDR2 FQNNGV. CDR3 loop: CASSLLRGSLAKNIQYF. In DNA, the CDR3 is TGTGCCAGCAGTTTACTAAGGGGCAGTCTAGCCAAAAACATTCAGTACTTC. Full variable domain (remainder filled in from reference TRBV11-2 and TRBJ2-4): EAGVAQSPRYKIIEKRQSVAFWCNPISGHATLYWYQQILGQGPKLLIQFQNNGVVDDSQLPKDRFSAERLKGVDSTLKIQPAKLEDSAVYLCASSLLRGSLAKNIQYFGAGTRLSVL.

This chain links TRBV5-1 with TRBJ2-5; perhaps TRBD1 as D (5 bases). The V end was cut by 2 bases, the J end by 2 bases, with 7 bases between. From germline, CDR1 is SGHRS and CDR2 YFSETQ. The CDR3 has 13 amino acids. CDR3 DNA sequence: TGCGCCAGCAGCTTCCGACAGCAAGAGACCCAGTACTTC. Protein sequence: CASSFRQQETQYF. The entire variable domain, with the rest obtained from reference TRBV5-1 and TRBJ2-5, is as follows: KAGVTQTPRYLIKTRGQQVTLSCSPISGHRSVSWYQQTPGQGLQFLFEYFSETQRNKGNFPGRFSGRQFSNSRSEMNVSTLELGDSALYLCASSFRQQETQYFGPGTRLLVL.

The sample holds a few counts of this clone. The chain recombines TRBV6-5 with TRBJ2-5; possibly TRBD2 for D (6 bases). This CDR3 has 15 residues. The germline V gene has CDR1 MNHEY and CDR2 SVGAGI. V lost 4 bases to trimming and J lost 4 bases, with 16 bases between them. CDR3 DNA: TGTGCCAGCAGTTCTCCCCGCCGGGACTCAGAGACCCAGTACTTC. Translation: CASSSPRRDSETQYF.

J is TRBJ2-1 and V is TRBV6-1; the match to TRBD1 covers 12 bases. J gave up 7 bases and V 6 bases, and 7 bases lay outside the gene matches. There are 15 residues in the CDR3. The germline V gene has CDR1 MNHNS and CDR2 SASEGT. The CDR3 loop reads CASSPGTGGVNEQFF. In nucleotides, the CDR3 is TGTGCCAGCAGCCCCGGGACAGGGGGCGTGAATGAGCAGTTCTTC.

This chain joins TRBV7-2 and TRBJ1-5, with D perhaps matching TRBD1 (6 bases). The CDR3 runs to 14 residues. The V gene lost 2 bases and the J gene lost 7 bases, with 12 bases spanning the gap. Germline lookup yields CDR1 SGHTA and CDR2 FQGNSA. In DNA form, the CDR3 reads TGTGCCAGCAGCTTAAGCTCAGGGGACCAGCCCCAGCATTTT. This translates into CASSLSSGDQPQHF.

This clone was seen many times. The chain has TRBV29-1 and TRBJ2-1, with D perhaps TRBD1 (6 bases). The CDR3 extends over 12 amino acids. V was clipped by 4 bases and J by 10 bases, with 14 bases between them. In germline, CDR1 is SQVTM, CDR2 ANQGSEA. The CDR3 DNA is TGCAGCGTTGCCCGGGACATCCGAGAGCAGTTCTTC. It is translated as CSVARDIREQFF.

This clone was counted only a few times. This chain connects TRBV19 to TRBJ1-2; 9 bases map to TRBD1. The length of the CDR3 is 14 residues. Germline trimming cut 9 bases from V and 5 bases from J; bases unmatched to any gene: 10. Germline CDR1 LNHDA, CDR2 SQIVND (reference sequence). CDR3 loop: CASSLRGTGYGYTF. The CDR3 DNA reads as TGTGCCAGCTCATTGAGGGGGACAGGGTATGGCTACACCTTC.

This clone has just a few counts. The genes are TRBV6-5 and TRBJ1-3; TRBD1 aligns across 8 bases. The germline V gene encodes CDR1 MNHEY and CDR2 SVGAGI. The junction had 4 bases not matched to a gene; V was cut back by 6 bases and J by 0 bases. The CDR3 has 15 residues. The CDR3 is CASRPRGPSGNTIYF. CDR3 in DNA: TGTGCCAGCAGGCCCAGGGGGCCCTCTGGAAACACCATATATTTT.

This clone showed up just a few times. CDR3 sequence (DNA): TGTGCCAGCATAATAGCGGAGGGCCGGGCAGATACGCAGTATTTT. Translation gives CASIIAEGRADTQYF. This chain connects TRBV6-6 to TRBJ2-3, with D perhaps matching TRBD2 (6 bases). Trimming took off 7 bases at V and 4 bases at J, with 18 bases between the two ends. The V gene's germline CDR1 is MNHNY and CDR2 SVGAGI (reference sequence). This CDR3 region has 15 residues.

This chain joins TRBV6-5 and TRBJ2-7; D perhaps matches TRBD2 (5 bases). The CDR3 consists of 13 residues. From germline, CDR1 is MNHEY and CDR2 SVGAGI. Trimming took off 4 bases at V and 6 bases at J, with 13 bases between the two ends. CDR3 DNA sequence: TGTGCCAGCAGTTTCGGACGGGAAAGCGAGCAGTACTTC. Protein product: CASSFGRESEQYF.

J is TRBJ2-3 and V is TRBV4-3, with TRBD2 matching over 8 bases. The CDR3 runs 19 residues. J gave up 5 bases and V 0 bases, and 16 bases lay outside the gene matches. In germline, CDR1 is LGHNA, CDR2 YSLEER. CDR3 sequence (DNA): TGCGCCAGCAGCCAAGACGCCGTCCCCGGACTAGCCTCCGGAGATACGCAGTATTTT. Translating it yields CASSQDAVPGLASGDTQYF.

This CDR3 is CASSYRKTASSYNEQFF. Written as DNA, the CDR3 is TGTGCCAGCAGCTATAGAAAGACAGCGAGCTCCTACAATGAGCAGTTCTTC. The chain combines TRBV27 with TRBJ2-1; a possible D gene is TRBD1 (5 bases). Trimming took 6 bases from V and 0 from J, leaving 18 bases between them. The CDR3 extends over 17 amino acids. Germline CDR1 reads MNHEY; CDR2 reads SMNVEV (reference sequence).

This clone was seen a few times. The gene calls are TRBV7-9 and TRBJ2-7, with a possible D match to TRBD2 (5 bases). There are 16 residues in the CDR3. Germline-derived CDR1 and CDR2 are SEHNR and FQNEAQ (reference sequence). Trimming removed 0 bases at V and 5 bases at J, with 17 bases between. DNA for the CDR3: TGTGCCAGCAGCTTAGCCTTAGGGAGTTTGCCGGACGAGCAGTACTTC. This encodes CASSLALGSLPDEQYF.

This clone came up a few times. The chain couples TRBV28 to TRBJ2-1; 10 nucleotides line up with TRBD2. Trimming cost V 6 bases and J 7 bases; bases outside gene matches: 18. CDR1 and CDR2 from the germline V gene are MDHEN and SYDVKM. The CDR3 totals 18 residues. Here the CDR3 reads CASSPVVAGTSVMNEQFF. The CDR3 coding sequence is TGTGCCAGCAGCCCTGTCGTCGCCGGGACTAGCGTCATGAATGAGCAGTTCTTC.

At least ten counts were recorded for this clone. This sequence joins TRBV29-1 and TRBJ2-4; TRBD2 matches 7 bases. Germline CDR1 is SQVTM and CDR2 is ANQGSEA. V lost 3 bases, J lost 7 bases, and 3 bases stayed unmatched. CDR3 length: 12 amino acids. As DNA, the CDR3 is TGCAGCGTTGATGAGGGAGGGAACATTCAGTACTTC. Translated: CSVDEGGNIQYF. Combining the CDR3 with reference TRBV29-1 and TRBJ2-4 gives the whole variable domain SAVISQKPSRDICQRGTSLTIQCQVDSQVTMMFWYRQQPGQSLTLIATANQGSEATYESGFVIDKFPISRPNLTFSTLTVSNMSPEDSSIYLCSVDEGGNIQYFGAGTRLSVL.

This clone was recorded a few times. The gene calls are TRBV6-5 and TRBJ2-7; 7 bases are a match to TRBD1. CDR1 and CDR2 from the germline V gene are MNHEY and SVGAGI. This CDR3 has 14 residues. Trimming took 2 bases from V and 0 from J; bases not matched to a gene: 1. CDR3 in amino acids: CASSYRDSSYEQYF. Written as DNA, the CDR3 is TGTGCCAGCAGTTACCGGGACAGCTCCTACGAGCAGTACTTC.

This chain's CDR3 is CASAGQGGRELFF. The CDR3 DNA sequence: TGTGCCAGTGCGGGGCAGGGGGGTCGGGAGCTGTTTTTT. The genes are TRBV19 and TRBJ2-2; a weak D match, TRBD1 (7 bases). The CDR3 consists of 13 residues. The V end lost 8 bases, the J end lost 9 bases, and 16 bases lay between the germline ends. Germline V gene sequence: CDR1 LNHDA, CDR2 SQIVND (reference sequence).